This T cell receptor (beta chain) was sequenced for a study of T cells after yellow fever vaccination. This clonotype was seen a handful of times. TCRdb re-derived calls from the 5' RACE reads in MiXCR, one entry per CDR3 protein. Counted here are approximately 550,000 distinct CDR3 sequences, less than 15% occurring once; the ten biggest clones make up more than 13%. The sequence derives from a man aged 30-40 years who received the YFV17D yellow fever vaccine. The source material was PBMCs, sampled on the day of the yellow fever booster vaccination.

The CDR3 sequence is CAWTVADTQYF. In DNA, the CDR3 is TGTGCCTGGACGGTGGCAGATACGCAGTATTTT. The chain recombines TRBV30 with TRBJ2-3; D not certain. Trimming removed 4 bases at V and 4 bases at J, with 6 bases between. Germline-derived CDR1 and CDR2 are GTSNPN and SVGIG (reference sequence). The CDR3 is 11 residues long.